One sample yielded the 32 T cell receptor beta chains listed below, sequenced in a study of blood T cell repertoires in COVID-19. TCRdb's copy holds only in-frame clones and misses some; the assay was immunoSEQ multiplex PCR. The table records some 150,000 clones, just under 90% of them present only once. The sequenced material came from peripheral blood. These receptors were obtained from a woman in her forties or fifties with active or convalescent COVID-19.

The chain recombines TRBV28 with TRBJ1-2, with a tentative D call TRBD1 (5 bases). This CDR3 has 13 residues. Trimming cost V 8 bases and J 3 bases, with 13 bases left between them. The germline V gene has CDR1 MDHEN and CDR2 SYDVKM. The CDR3 DNA follows: TGTGCCAGCCGATTCACAGGAGACTATGGCTACACCTTC. Amino acids: CASRFTGDYGYTF.

This chain joins TRBV3-1 (or the pseudogene TRBV3-2) and TRBJ2-5; TRBD2 agrees at 11 bases. The CDR3 runs 13 residues. Per the germline V gene, CDR1 is LGHDT and CDR2 is YNNKEL (reference sequence). V shed 8 bases and J 3 bases; nucleotides not matched to a gene: 2. CDR3 sequence (DNA): TGTGCCAGCGGGACTAGCGGTAAAGAGACCCAGTACTTC. Translation gives CASGTSGKETQYF.

The chain couples TRBV19 to TRBJ2-3; 14 bases agree with TRBD2. The V and J ends lost 10 bases and 3 bases, in that order; junction bases with no gene match: 12. The CDR3 loop spans 17 amino acids. The germline V gene encodes CDR1 LNHDA and CDR2 SQIVND (reference sequence). CDR3 nucleotide sequence: TGTGCCACGAAAAGACTAGCGGGAGGGTTTTCGACAGATACGCAGTATTTT. Translated: CATKRLAGGFSTDTQYF. Supplemented by reference TRBV19 and TRBJ2-3, the full variable domain reads DGGITQSPKYLFRKEGQNVTLSCEQNLNHDAMYWYRQDPGQGLRLIYYSQIVNDFQKGDIAEGYSVSREKKESFPLTVTSAQKNPTAFYLCATKRLAGGFSTDTQYFGPGTRLTVL.

The rearrangement joins TRBV3-1 (or the pseudogene TRBV3-2) to TRBJ1-4; the match to TRBD1 covers 7 bases. The CDR3 has 16 amino acids. V lost 1 base and J lost 5; bases outside the gene matches: 7. Germline V CDR1 and CDR2: LGHDT, YNNKEL (reference sequence). The CDR3 coding sequence is TGTGCCAGCAGCCAAGTTTCCGGGACAGTCAATGAAAAACTGTTTTTT. Protein sequence: CASSQVSGTVNEKLFF.

The chain has TRBV6-2 or TRBV6-3 and TRBJ2-7; 10 nucleotides agree with TRBD2. The CDR3 runs to 16 residues. V shed 2 bases, J shed 0 bases, and the junction held 4 bases outside the gene matches. CDR1 MNHEY and CDR2 SVGEGT come from the germline V gene. CDR3 sequence (DNA): TGTGCCAGCAGTTACGTGCCTAGCGGGAGCTCCTACGAGCAGTACTTC. Amino acids: CASSYVPSGSSYEQYF.

This rearrangement joins TRBV5-1 to TRBJ1-4; D is uncertain. CDR1 SGHRS and CDR2 YFSETQ come from the germline V gene. This CDR3 has 13 amino acids. With 5 bases removed from V and 4 bases from J, the gap between germline ends came to 9 bases. In DNA form, the CDR3 reads TGCGCCAGCAGATATGAACTTAATGAAAAACTGTTTTTT. Translated: CASRYELNEKLFF.

V gene TRBV6-1 combines with J gene TRBJ1-1, with 12 bases lining up with TRBD1. In germline, CDR1 is MNHNS, CDR2 SASEGT. Trimming at V came to 4 bases and at J to 4 bases, leaving 10 bases not matched to a gene. The CDR3 consists of 17 residues. Written as DNA, the CDR3 is TGTGCCAGCAGTGGCCCGGGACAGGGGGCTGGTGTCACTGAAGCTTTCTTT. This encodes CASSGPGQGAGVTEAFF.

V gene TRBV5-1 combines with J gene TRBJ2-5; TRBD2 agrees at 8 bases. The V gene end was trimmed by 0 bases and the J gene end by 4 bases; junction bases not matched to a gene: 5. The CDR3 extends over 15 amino acids. Germline values: CDR1 SGHRS, CDR2 YFSETQ. The CDR3 protein is CASSLVSGTGETQYF. The DNA of the CDR3 is TGCGCCAGCAGCTTGGTTAGCGGGACGGGAGAGACCCAGTACTTC.

The chain couples TRBV7-3 to TRBJ2-6, with a possible D match to TRBD1 (5 bases). The CDR3 spans 16 residues. Germline V gene lookup returns CDR1 SGHTA and CDR2 FQGTGA. Between the trimmed V and J ends, which lost 8 bases and 0 bases, there was a span of 14 bases. The CDR3 nucleotides are TGTGCCAGCGGCCGCGACAGCCCCTCTGGGGCCAACGTCCTGACTTTC. As protein: CASGRDSPSGANVLTF.

The V call is TRBV9, the J call TRBJ2-4, with 8 bases lining up with TRBD1. The CDR3 covers 15 residues. CDR1 SGDLS and CDR2 YYNGEE come from the germline V gene. The trim removed 0 bases at V and 5 bases at J, leaving 4 bases unmatched. The CDR3 sequence: CASSVGAGGENIQYF. DNA of the CDR3: TGTGCCAGCAGCGTAGGGGCAGGGGGCGAAAACATTCAGTACTTC.

V usage is TRBV6-2 or TRBV6-3 and J usage is TRBJ2-7, with D maybe TRBD1 (6 bases). Germline CDR1 and CDR2: MNHEY and SVGEGT. V gave up 2 bases and J gave up 5 bases, with 13 bases separating them. CDR3 size: 14 residues. The CDR3 region is CASSYAGTLDEQYF. In nucleotides, the CDR3 is TGTGCCAGCAGTTACGCAGGGACACTCGACGAGCAGTACTTC.

The rearrangement uses TRBV6-2 or TRBV6-3 and TRBJ2-2; 10 positions match TRBD2. In germline, CDR1 is MNHEY, CDR2 SVGEGT. The CDR3 contains 20 residues. With 4 bases clipped from V and 2 bases from J, the junction kept 16 bases outside the gene matches. The CDR3 here is CASSSYLPTSGVTNTGELFF. CDR3 DNA sequence: TGTGCCAGCAGTTCCTACCTACCTACTAGCGGGGTCACCAACACCGGGGAGCTGTTTTTT.

This chain links TRBV6-1 with TRBJ1-2, with unresolved D. The CDR3 sequence is 12 residues long. Germline CDR1 is MNHNS and CDR2 is SASEGT. V dropped 2 bases and J dropped 5 bases, with 6 bases sitting between them. In DNA form, the CDR3 reads TGTGCCAGCAGTGAACAGTTTTATGGCTACACCTTC. This gives the protein CASSEQFYGYTF.

The chain recombines TRBV5-1 with TRBJ2-2, with D tentatively TRBD2 (6 bases). V lost 2 bases and J 2 bases, leaving 7 bases between the germline ends. CDR1 is SGHRS and CDR2 is YFSETQ in the germline V gene. This CDR3 comprises 14 residues. CDR3 DNA: TGCGCCAGCAGCTTACTAGCTAACACCGGGGAGCTGTTTTTT. Its protein is CASSLLANTGELFF.

This clone was counted a single time. The chain links TRBV6-5 to TRBJ1-5; 7 nucleotides align to TRBD1. This CDR3 has 15 amino acids. V was pared by 6 bases and J by 2 bases, with 7 bases of the junction left unmatched. CDR1 is MNHEY, CDR2 SVGAGI, per germline. The CDR3 nucleotides read TGTGCCAGCAGACGCCGTGGGACAGGCAATCAGCCCCAGCATTTT. It is translated as CASRRRGTGNQPQHF.

This clone was detected only once. V usage is TRBV18 and J usage is TRBJ1-5; D unclear. Per germline, CDR1 KGHSH and CDR2 LQKENI. This CDR3 spans 16 amino acids. V dropped 0 bases and J dropped 1 base, with 10 bases sitting between them. The CDR3 loop is CASSPPPGKSNQPQHF. The CDR3, as DNA: TGTGCCAGCTCACCACCTCCCGGGAAGAGCAATCAGCCCCAGCATTTT.

This chain connects TRBV5-1 to TRBJ1-1; D is undetermined. Germline V CDR1 and CDR2: SGHRS, YFSETQ. With 4 bases removed from V and 3 bases from J, the gap between germline ends came to 16 bases. The CDR3 has 15 amino acids. The CDR3 reads CASSPGRVRDTEAFF. The CDR3 DNA is TGCGCCAGCAGCCCGGGAAGAGTGAGGGACACTGAAGCTTTCTTT.

The V call is TRBV19, the J call TRBJ1-4; D gene ambiguous. The length of the CDR3 is 15 residues. Germline V gene lookup returns CDR1 LNHDA and CDR2 SQIVND (reference sequence). Trimming cost V 3 bases and J 5 bases, with 13 bases left between them. The CDR3 loop is CASSIAPRRNEKLFF. The CDR3 nucleotides are TGTGCCAGTAGTATCGCCCCCCGGCGGAATGAAAAACTGTTTTTT.

The rearrangement uses TRBV30 and TRBJ2-1; TRBD2 matches 11 bases. The CDR3 is made up of 14 amino acids. Germline V gene lookup returns CDR1 GTSNPN and CDR2 SVGIG (reference sequence). Trimming took 0 bases from V and 7 from J; bases not matched to a gene: 2. CDR3 sequence reads: CAWSVTSGRNEQFF. The DNA for the CDR3 is TGTGCCTGGAGTGTCACTAGCGGGAGAAATGAGCAGTTCTTC. The full variable domain, its missing parts supplied by reference TRBV30 and TRBJ2-1, is SQTIHQWPATLVQPVGSPLSLECTVEGTSNPNLYWYRQAAGRGLQLLFYSVGIGQISSEVPQNLSASRPQDRQFILSSKKLLLSDSGFYLCAWSVTSGRNEQFFGPGTRLTVL.

The chain links TRBV7-2 to TRBJ1-2; perhaps TRBD1 as D (6 bases). This CDR3 contains 13 residues. Between the trimmed V and J ends, which lost 4 bases and 4 bases, there was a span of 10 bases. The V gene's germline CDR1 is SGHTA and CDR2 FQGNSA. CDR3 loop: CASSSQGPYGYTF. CDR3 DNA sequence: TGTGCCAGCAGCTCACAGGGCCCCTATGGCTACACCTTC. The complete variable domain, with remaining parts taken from reference TRBV7-2 and TRBJ1-2, reads GAGVSQSPSNKVTEKGKDVELRCDPISGHTALYWYRQSLGQGLEFLIYFQGNSAPDKSGLPSDRFSAERTGGSVSTLTIQRTQQEDSAVYLCASSSQGPYGYTFGSGTRLTVV.

The chain is built from TRBV7-2 and TRBJ2-1; D perhaps matches TRBD2 (5 bases). Deletions cut 7 bases from V and 3 bases from J, with 10 bases between. Germline V gene lookup returns CDR1 SGHTA and CDR2 FQGNSA. The CDR3 is made up of 13 amino acids. The CDR3 nucleotides read TGTGCCAGCACCGGGGTTCTCTACAATGAGCAGTTCTTC. Protein product: CASTGVLYNEQFF.

V usage is TRBV11-3 and J usage is TRBJ2-1, with TRBD2 matching 11 bases. Looked up from germline, CDR1 is SGHNT and CDR2 is YENEEA. The V segment lost 4 bases and the J segment 5 bases; nucleotides outside the gene matches: 4. The CDR3 totals 15 residues. The chain's CDR3 is CASSSGLAAHNEQFF. The CDR3 nucleotides are TGTGCCAGCAGCTCGGGACTAGCGGCCCACAATGAGCAGTTCTTC.

V and J are TRBV6-5 and TRBJ2-7; D remains unclear. Germline CDR1 reads MNHEY; CDR2 reads SVGAGI. CDR3 length: 15 amino acids. Trimming left V 0 bases short and J 0 bases short, with 9 bases between. CDR3 region: CASSYSGSYSYEQYF. The CDR3 DNA reads TGTGCCAGCAGTTACTCGGGCAGCTACTCCTACGAGCAGTACTTC.

V gene TRBV14 combines with J gene TRBJ1-3, with D unclear. The ends were cut back, 1 base at V and 4 bases at J, with 5 bases in the middle. Germline V CDR1 and CDR2: SGHDN, FVKESK. The CDR3 length is 13 residues. The CDR3 region is CASSQVRGNTIYF. CDR3 nucleotide sequence: TGTGCCAGCAGCCAAGTTCGGGGAAACACCATATATTTT.

The V call is TRBV3-1 (or the pseudogene TRBV3-2), the J call TRBJ1-4; D gene unclear. Trimming left V 3 bases short and J 1 base short, with 9 bases between. Germline CDR1 LGHDT, CDR2 YNNKEL (reference sequence). The CDR3 consists of 15 residues. CDR3 sequence (DNA): TGTGCCAGCAGCCACAGACTCCTAACTAATGAAAAACTGTTTTTT. This sequence encodes CASSHRLLTNEKLFF.

This chain joins TRBV2 and TRBJ1-3; no firm D call. The CDR3 contains 12 residues. Per germline, CDR1 SNHLY and CDR2 FYNNEI. Trimming removed 7 bases from V and 11 bases from J, with 15 bases in between. CDR3 sequence: CASTSEGRSIYF. The CDR3 coding sequence is TGTGCCAGCACCTCGGAGGGTCGCTCCATATATTTT.

The chain joins TRBV5-1 to TRBJ2-5, with D maybe TRBD1 (6 bases). V lost 6 bases and J lost 1, with 13 bases in between. From germline, CDR1 is SGHRS and CDR2 YFSETQ. The CDR3 has 14 amino acids. The CDR3 sequence: CASTHRVLQETQYF. CDR3 DNA sequence: TGCGCCAGCACCCACAGGGTCCTCCAAGAGACCCAGTACTTC.

This clone has just a few counts. The chain carries TRBV27 and TRBJ1-1; D perhaps matches TRBD1 (6 bases). This CDR3 has 14 amino acids. CDR1 and CDR2 from the germline V gene are MNHEY and SMNVEV (reference sequence). Deletions cut 3 bases from V and 0 bases from J, with 8 bases between. In DNA, the CDR3 is TGTGCCAGCAGTTTGGGGGCCATGAACACTGAAGCTTTCTTT. Translating it yields CASSLGAMNTEAFF.

V usage is TRBV7-2 and J usage is TRBJ1-2; D possibly corresponds to TRBD1 (5 bases). CDR3 size: 15 residues. Trimming left V 5 bases short and J 1 base short, with 14 bases between. Germline V gene sequence: CDR1 SGHTA, CDR2 FQGNSA. The CDR3 reads CASSPDGGNNYGYTF. The CDR3 coding sequence is TGTGCCAGCAGCCCAGACGGGGGAAATAACTATGGCTACACCTTC.

This clone turned up a few times. The V call is TRBV28, the J call TRBJ1-6; 9 bases line up with TRBD1. Germline V CDR1 and CDR2: MDHEN, SYDVKM. The ends lost 6 bases at V and 10 bases at J; junction bases unmatched: 10. CDR3 length: 15 residues. The CDR3 region is CASRGRQGVGSPLHF. In DNA form, the CDR3 reads TGTGCCAGCAGGGGGAGACAGGGGGTAGGATCACCCCTCCACTTT.

CDR3 sequence reads: CASNSGGSAYEQYF. The CDR3 DNA is TGTGCCAGCAACTCTGGCGGGAGTGCCTACGAGCAGTACTTC. This rearrangement joins TRBV5-4 to TRBJ2-7; 7 bases align to TRBD2. The CDR3 runs to 14 residues. Germline V gene sequence: CDR1 SGHNT, CDR2 YYREEE (reference sequence). V gave up 6 bases and J gave up 2 bases; unmatched junction bases: 8.

The chain has TRBV7-9 and TRBJ2-7, with D hard to call. This CDR3 is built from 15 residues. Looked up from germline, CDR1 is SEHNR and CDR2 is FQNEAQ (reference sequence). Trimming removed 5 bases at V and 2 bases at J, with 16 bases between. The CDR3 DNA follows: TGTGCCAGCAGCGGAACCCACAAGGCGGCCTACGAGCAGTACTTC. Its protein product is CASSGTHKAAYEQYF.